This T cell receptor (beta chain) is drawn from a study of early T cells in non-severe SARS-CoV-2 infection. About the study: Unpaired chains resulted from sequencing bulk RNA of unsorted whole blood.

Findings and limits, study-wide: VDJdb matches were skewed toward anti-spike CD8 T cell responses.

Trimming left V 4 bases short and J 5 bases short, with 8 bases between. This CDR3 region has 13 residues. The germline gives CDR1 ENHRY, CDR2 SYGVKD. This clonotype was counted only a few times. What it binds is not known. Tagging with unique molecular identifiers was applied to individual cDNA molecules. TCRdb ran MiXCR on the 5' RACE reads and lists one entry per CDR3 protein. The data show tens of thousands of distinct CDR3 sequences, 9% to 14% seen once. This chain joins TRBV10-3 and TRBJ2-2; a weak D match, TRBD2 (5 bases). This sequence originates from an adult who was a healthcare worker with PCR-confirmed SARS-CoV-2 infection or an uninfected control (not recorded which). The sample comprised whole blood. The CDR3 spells CAISGTGTGELFF. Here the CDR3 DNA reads TGTGCCATCAGTGGGACGGGGACCGGGGAGCTGTTTTTT.